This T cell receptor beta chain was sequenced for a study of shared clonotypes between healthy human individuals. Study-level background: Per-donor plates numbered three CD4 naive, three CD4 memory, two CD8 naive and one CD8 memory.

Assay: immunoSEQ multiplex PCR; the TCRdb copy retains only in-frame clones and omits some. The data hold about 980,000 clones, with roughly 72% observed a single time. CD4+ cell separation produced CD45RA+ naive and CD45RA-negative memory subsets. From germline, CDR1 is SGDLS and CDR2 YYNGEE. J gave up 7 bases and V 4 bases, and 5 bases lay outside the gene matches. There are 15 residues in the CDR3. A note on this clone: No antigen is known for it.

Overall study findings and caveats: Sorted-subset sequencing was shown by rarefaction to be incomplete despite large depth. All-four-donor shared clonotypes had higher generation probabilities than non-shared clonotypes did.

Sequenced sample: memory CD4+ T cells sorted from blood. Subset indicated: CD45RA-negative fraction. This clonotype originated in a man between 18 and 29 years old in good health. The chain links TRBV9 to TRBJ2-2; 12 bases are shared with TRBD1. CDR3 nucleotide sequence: TGTGCCAGCAGCTCCCGGGACAGGGGGCGCGGGGAGCTGTTTTTT. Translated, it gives CASSSRDRGRGELFF.